Listed here is a single TCR beta chain. This entry belongs to a study of blood T cell repertoires in COVID-19. Study as a whole: The United States, Italy and Spain were the sources of the acute and convalescent COVID-19 samples. In each case, the material was cDNA or gDNA derived from T cells, B-cell-depleted T cells, or PBMCs.

Enrollees, about 18 to 90 years old, lived in roughly 24 US areas. A COVID-19 case had been met by exposed participants during the 2 weeks before study entry. CDR1 is MNHEY, CDR2 SVGEGT, per germline. Trimming pared 4 bases from V and 3 bases from J, leaving 16 bases between. CDR3 size: 15 residues. Assay used: immunoSEQ multiplex PCR; TCRdb lists only in-frame clones, some missing. This sample yields under 450,000 clones, of which 80% to 95% are seen a single time; 0.8% to 0.9% belongs to the top ten. The source of this sequence is a woman aged 40 to 49 who had been exposed to COVID-19. The chain has TRBV6-2 or TRBV6-3 and TRBJ2-7; D call uncertain. The material sequenced was PBMCs or T cells enriched from blood (not recorded which). The CDR3 sequence: CASSWRRATHYEQYF. CDR3 sequence (DNA): TGTGCCAGCAGTTGGAGACGAGCCACACACTACGAGCAGTACTTC.